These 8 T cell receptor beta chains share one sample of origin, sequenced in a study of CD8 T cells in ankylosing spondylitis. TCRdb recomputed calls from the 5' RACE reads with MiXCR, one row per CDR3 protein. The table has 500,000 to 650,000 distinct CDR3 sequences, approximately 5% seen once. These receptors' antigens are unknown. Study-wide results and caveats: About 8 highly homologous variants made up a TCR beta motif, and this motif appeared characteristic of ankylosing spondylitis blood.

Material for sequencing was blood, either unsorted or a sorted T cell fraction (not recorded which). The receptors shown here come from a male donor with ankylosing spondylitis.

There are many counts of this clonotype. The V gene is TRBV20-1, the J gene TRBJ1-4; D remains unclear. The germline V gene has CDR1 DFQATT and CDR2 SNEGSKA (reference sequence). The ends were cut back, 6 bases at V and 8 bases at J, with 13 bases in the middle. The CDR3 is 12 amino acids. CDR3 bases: TGCAGTGCACCCGCAACGGGGGAAAAACTGTTTTTT. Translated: CSAPATGEKLFF.

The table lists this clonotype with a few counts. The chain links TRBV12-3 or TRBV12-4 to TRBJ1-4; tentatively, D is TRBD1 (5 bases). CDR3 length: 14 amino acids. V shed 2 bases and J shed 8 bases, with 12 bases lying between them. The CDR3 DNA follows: TGTGCCAGCAGTTTACAGGGTCTCGGAGAAAAACTGTTTTTT. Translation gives CASSLQGLGEKLFF.

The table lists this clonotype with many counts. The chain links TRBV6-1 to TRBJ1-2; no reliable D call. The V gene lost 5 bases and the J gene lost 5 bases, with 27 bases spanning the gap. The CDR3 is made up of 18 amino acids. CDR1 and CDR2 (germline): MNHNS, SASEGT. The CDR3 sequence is CASSPLLTAARPKYGYTF. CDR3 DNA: TGTGCCAGCAGTCCGCTCTTGACGGCCGCGCGCCCGAAATATGGCTACACCTTC.

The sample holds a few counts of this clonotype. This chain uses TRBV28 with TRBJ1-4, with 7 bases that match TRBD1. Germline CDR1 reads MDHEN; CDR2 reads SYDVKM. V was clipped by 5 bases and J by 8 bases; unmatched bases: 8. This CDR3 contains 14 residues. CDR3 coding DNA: TGTGCCAGCAGTATAACAGGGGATTACGAAAAACTGTTTTTT. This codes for CASSITGDYEKLFF. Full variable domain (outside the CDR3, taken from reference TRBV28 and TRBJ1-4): DVKVTQSSRYLVKRTGEKVFLECVQDMDHENMFWYRQDPGLGLRLIYFSYDVKMKEKGDIPEGYSVSREKKERFSLILESASTNQTSMYLCASSITGDYEKLFFGSGTQLSVL.

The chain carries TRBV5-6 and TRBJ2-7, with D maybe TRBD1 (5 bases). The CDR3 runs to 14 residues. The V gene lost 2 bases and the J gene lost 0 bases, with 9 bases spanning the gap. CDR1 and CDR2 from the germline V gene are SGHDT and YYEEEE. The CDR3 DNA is TGTGCCAGCAGCTTTTTGACAGCCTCCTACGAGCAGTACTTC. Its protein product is CASSFLTASYEQYF.

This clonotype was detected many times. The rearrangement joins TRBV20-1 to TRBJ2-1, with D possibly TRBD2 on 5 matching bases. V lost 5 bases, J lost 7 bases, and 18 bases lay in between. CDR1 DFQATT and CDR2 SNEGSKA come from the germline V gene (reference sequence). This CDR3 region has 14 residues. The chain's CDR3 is CSAQRRSSGNEQFF. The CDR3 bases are TGCAGTGCTCAAAGGAGGTCTTCGGGAAATGAGCAGTTCTTC.

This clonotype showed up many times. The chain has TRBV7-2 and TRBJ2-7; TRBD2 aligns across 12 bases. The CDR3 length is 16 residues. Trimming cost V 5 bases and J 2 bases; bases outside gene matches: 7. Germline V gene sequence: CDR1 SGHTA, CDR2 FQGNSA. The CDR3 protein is CASSPYRLAGAYEQYF. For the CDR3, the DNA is TGTGCCAGCAGCCCATACCGACTAGCGGGAGCCTACGAGCAGTACTTC.

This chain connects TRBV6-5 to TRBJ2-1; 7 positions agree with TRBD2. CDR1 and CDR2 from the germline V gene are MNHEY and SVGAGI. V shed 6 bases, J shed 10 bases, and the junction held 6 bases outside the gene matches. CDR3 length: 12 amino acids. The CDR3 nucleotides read TGTGCCAGCAGACCCTATAGCGGGGAGCAGTTCTTC. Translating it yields CASRPYSGEQFF.